The clone carrying this TCR beta chain showed up just a few times. What was sequenced were expressed TCRB transcripts, since all of the isolated RNA had been reverse transcribed. Profiling relied on immunoSEQ multiplex PCR, and the TCRdb table lists in-frame clones only, not all of them. The sample records over 300,000 clones, 8% being singletons. The J segment lost 8 bases and the V segment lost 5 bases, leaving 13 bases of the junction unmatched. The CDR3 length is 16 residues. CDR1 is SGHRS and CDR2 is YFSETQ in the germline V gene. These data are taken from a study of beta chain features in type 1 diabetes.

The clonotype was recovered from a woman between 18 and 29 years old in good health. What was sequenced was central memory CD4+ T cells from blood. This chain links TRBV5-1 with TRBJ2-1; 10 bases map to TRBD2. The DNA for the CDR3 is TGCGCCAGCAGACTTGGACTAGCGGCCCTCTCGGATGAGCAGTTCTTC. Translated: CASRLGLAALSDEQFF.